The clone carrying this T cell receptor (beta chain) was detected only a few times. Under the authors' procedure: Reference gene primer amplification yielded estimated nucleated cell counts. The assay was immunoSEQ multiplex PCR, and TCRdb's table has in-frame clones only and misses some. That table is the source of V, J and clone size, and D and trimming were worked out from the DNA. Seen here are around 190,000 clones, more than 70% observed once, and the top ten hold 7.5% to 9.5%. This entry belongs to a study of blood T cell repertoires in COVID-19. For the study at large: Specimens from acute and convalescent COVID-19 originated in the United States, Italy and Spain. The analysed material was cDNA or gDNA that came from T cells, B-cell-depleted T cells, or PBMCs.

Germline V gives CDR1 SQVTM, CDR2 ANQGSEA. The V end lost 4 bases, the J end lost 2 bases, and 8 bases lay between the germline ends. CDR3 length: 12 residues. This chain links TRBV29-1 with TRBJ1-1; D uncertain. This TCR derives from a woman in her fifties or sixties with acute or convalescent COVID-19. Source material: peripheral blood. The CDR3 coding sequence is TGCAGCGTTGTCCGGGAAAACACTGAAGCTTTCTTT. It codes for CSVVRENTEAFF.